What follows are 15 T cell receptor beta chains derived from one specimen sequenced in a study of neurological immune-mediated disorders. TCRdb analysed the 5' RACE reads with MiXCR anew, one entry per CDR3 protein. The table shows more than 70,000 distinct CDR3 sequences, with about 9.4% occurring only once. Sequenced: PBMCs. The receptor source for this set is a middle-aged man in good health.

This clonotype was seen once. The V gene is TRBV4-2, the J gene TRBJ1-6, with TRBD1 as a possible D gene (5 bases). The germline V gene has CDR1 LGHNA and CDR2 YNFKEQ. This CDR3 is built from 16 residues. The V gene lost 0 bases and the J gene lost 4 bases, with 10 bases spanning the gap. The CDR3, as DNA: TGTGCCAGCAGCCAAGATGGGGCAGATTATAATTCACCCCTCCACTTT. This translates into CASSQDGADYNSPLHF.

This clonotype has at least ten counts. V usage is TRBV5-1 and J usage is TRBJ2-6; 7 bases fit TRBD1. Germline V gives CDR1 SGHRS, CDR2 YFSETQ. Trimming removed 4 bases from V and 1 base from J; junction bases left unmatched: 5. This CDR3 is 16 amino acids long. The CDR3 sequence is CASSHRTGSGANVLTF. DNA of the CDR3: TGCGCCAGCAGCCACAGGACAGGTTCTGGGGCCAACGTCCTGACTTTC.

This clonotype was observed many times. The CDR3 sequence is CASSSHGNNEQFF. Here the CDR3 DNA reads TGCGCCAGCAGCTCACATGGTAACAATGAGCAGTTCTTC. The rearrangement uses TRBV5-1 and TRBJ2-1; D unresolved. Germline values: CDR1 SGHRS, CDR2 YFSETQ. CDR3 size: 13 residues. The germline V and J ends were trimmed by 3 bases and 5 bases, with 9 bases remaining between them.

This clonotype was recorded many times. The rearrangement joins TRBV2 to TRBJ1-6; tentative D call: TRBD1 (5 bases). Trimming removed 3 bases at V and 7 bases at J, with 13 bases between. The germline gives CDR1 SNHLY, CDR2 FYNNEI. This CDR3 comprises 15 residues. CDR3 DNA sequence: TGTGCCAGCAGTGACCTCGGGGGTTACAATTCACCCCTCCACTTT. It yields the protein CASSDLGGYNSPLHF.

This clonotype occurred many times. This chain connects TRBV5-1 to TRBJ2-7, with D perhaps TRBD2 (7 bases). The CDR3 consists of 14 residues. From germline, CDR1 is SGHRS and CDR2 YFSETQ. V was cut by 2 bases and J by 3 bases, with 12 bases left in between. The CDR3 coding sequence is TGCGCCAGCAGCTTACCCGGGGGGCTCTACGAGCAGTACTTC. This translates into CASSLPGGLYEQYF.

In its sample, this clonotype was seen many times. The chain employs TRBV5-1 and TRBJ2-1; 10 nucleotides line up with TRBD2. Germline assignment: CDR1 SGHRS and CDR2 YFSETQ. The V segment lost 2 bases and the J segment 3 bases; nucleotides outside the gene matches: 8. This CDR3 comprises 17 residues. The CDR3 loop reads CASSFLSSGGNYNEQFF. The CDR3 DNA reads TGCGCCAGCAGCTTTCTGTCTAGCGGGGGAAACTACAATGAGCAGTTCTTC.

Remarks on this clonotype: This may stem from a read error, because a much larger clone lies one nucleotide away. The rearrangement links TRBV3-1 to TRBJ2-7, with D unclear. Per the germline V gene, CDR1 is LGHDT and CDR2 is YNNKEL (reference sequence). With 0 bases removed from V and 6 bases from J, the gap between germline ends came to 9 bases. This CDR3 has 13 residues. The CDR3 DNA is TGTGCCAGCAGCCAAGACGATGGTGGCGAGCAGTACTTC. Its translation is CASSQDDGGEQYF.

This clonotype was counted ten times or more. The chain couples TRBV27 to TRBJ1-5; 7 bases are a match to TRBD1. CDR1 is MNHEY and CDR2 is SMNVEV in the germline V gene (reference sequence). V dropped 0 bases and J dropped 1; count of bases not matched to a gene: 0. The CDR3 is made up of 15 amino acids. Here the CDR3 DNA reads TGTGCCAGCAGTTTATCAGGGGGCAGCAATCAGCCCCAGCATTTT. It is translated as CASSLSGGSNQPQHF.

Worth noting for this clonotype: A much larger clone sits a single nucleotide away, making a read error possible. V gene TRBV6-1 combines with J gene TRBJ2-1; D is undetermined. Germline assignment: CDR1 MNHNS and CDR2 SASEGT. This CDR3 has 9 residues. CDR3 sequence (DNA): TGTGCCATCGCTAATGAGCAGTTGTTC. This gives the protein CAIANEQLF.

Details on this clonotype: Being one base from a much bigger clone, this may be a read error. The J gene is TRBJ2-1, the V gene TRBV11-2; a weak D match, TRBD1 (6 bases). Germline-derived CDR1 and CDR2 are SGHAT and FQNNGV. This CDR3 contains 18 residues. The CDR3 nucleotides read TGTGCCAGCAGCCCCGGGACAATGGTATTCGCATCCTACAATGACCAGTTCTTC. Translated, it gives CASSPGTMVFASYNDQFF.

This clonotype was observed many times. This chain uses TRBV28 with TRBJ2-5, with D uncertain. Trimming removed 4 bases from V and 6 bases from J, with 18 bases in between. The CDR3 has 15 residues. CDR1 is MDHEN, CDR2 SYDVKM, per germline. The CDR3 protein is CASSSAMSLGQTQYF. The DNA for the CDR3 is TGTGCCAGCAGTTCCGCAATGTCGCTTGGGCAGACCCAGTACTTC.

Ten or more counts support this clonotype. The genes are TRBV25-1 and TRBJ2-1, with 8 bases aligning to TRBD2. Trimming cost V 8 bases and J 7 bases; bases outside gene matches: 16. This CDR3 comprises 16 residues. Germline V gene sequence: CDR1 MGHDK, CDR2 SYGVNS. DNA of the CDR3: TGTGCCAGCGCAATTTCACTAGCGGCCTCTGGGAATGAGCAGTTCTTC. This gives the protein CASAISLAASGNEQFF.

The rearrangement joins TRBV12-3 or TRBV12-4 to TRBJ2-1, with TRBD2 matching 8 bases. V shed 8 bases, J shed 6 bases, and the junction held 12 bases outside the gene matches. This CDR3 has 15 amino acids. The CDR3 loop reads CASCTGGGSPNEQFF. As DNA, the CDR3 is TGTGCCAGCTGCACTGGCGGGGGGTCTCCCAATGAGCAGTTCTTC.

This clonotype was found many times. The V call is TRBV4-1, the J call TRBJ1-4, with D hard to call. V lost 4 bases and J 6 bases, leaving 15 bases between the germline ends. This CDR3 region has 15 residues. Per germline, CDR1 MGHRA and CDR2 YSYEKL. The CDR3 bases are TGCGCCAGCAGCCGGCTACTCGGAGGCGATGAAAAACTGTTTTTT. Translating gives CASSRLLGGDEKLFF.

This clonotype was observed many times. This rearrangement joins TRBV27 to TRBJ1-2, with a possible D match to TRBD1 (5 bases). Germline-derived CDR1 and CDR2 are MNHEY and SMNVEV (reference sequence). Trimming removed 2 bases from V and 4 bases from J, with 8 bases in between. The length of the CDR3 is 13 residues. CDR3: CASSLGGSYGYTF. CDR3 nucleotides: TGTGCCAGCAGTTTAGGGGGTTCCTATGGCTACACCTTC.